Listed below are T cell receptor beta chains from one sample, sequenced in a study of response to subunit inactivated influenza vaccine. Each CDR3 protein gets one entry after TCRdb re-called the RT-PCR reads with MiXCR. This repertoire shows 590,000 or so distinct CDR3 sequences, around 15% found once; its top ten account for around 7.6%. Material: PBMCs from blood, obtained 14 to 15 days before vaccination. The receptors shown here come from a man aged 45 to 65 who received an inactivated influenza vaccine. Each CDR3 is given with its conserved first and last residue. The order of the fields is CDR3 DNA, CDR3 protein, V gene, clone size, J gene, D gene. The D gene is left open where the match is weak. Where a row states a size, it is once, few, many or the class of an expanded clone; other rows omit it.

cdr3_nt: TGCAGTGCTAGAGGGTTTGGTAGCTACCAAGGGGAGACCCAGTACTTC
cdr3_aa: CSARGFGSYQGETQYF
v_call: TRBV20-1
clone_size: -
j_call: TRBJ2-5
d_call: -

cdr3_nt: TGTGCCAGCAGTTTATTACGCGGGAGCGTTGACGAGCAGTACTTC
cdr3_aa: CASSLLRGSVDEQYF
v_call: TRBV28
clone_size: -
j_call: TRBJ2-7
d_call: TRBD2

cdr3_nt: TGCAGCGTTCAAAGGGGGGGTCCCATTTACGAGCAGTACTTC
cdr3_aa: CSVQRGGPIYEQYF
v_call: TRBV29-1
clone_size: few
j_call: TRBJ2-7
d_call: -

cdr3_nt: TGTGCCAGCAGCTTATCCTTTAGCGGGAGGTTGGATACGCAGTATTTT
cdr3_aa: CASSLSFSGRLDTQYF
v_call: TRBV7-9
clone_size: -
j_call: TRBJ2-3
d_call: TRBD2

cdr3_nt: TGTGCCAGCAGTTACTCGGGAGGGTACTCCAATGAGCAGTTCTTC
cdr3_aa: CASSYSGGYSNEQFF
v_call: TRBV6-5
clone_size: few
j_call: TRBJ2-1
d_call: TRBD2

cdr3_nt: TGTGCCAGCAGCTCCGCGGGACTCCGGAGCTACGAGCAGTACTTC
cdr3_aa: CASSSAGLRSYEQYF
v_call: TRBV7-2
clone_size: many
j_call: TRBJ2-7
d_call: -

cdr3_nt: TGCGCCAGCAGCTTCGGGGGACAGCAGACCCAGTACTTC
cdr3_aa: CASSFGGQQTQYF
v_call: TRBV5-1
clone_size: few
j_call: TRBJ2-5
d_call: -

cdr3_nt: TGCAGTGCTAGACCTATTATGGCTCAAGAGACCCAGTACTTC
cdr3_aa: CSARPIMAQETQYF
v_call: TRBV20-1
clone_size: few
j_call: TRBJ2-5
d_call: -

cdr3_nt: TGTGCCAGCAGTTACCCTGGCAGCCAAGAGACCCAGTACTTC
cdr3_aa: CASSYPGSQETQYF
v_call: TRBV6-2/TRBV6-3
clone_size: few
j_call: TRBJ2-5
d_call: -

cdr3_nt: TGTGCCAGCTCTCAAGTGAATAGAGAGACCCAGTACTTC
cdr3_aa: CASSQVNRETQYF
v_call: TRBV6-1
clone_size: -
j_call: TRBJ2-5
d_call: -

cdr3_nt: TGTGCCAGCAGGGACAGGGACGGCTACACCTTC
cdr3_aa: CASRDRDGYTF
v_call: TRBV6-5
clone_size: few
j_call: TRBJ1-2
d_call: TRBD1

cdr3_nt: TGTGCCAGCAGCTCCAGGACAGGGGACGAAAAACTGTTTTTT
cdr3_aa: CASSSRTGDEKLFF
v_call: TRBV7-2
clone_size: many
j_call: TRBJ1-4
d_call: TRBD1

cdr3_nt: TGTGCCAGCAGCCAAACGAGGACGAGCACAGATACGCAGTATTTT
cdr3_aa: CASSQTRTSTDTQYF
v_call: TRBV7-2
clone_size: -
j_call: TRBJ2-3
d_call: -

cdr3_nt: TGTGCCAGCGGCCAACAGGGAAACCAGCCCCAGCATTTT
cdr3_aa: CASGQQGNQPQHF
v_call: TRBV7-8
clone_size: -
j_call: TRBJ1-5
d_call: -

cdr3_nt: TGTGCCACCATGGGAGGGAGCTCCTACAATGAGCAGTTCTTC
cdr3_aa: CATMGGSSYNEQFF
v_call: TRBV15
clone_size: few
j_call: TRBJ2-1
d_call: TRBD2

cdr3_nt: TGTGCCAGCAGTCAAATCCCCAATGAGCAGTTCTTC
cdr3_aa: CASSQIPNEQFF
v_call: TRBV12-3/TRBV12-4
clone_size: -
j_call: TRBJ2-1
d_call: -

cdr3_nt: TGTGCCAGCAGCTTAGCAGCGAACACTGAAGCTTTCTTT
cdr3_aa: CASSLAANTEAFF
v_call: TRBV7-9
clone_size: many
j_call: TRBJ1-1
d_call: -

cdr3_nt: TGTGCCAGCAGTTACCGAGGAGCCGGGGAGCTGTTTTTT
cdr3_aa: CASSYRGAGELFF
v_call: TRBV6-5
clone_size: -
j_call: TRBJ2-2
d_call: -

cdr3_nt: TGTGCCAGCAGTTGGAGACTAGCGGGGGTGTCAGATACGCAGTATTTT
cdr3_aa: CASSWRLAGVSDTQYF
v_call: TRBV12-3/TRBV12-4
clone_size: few
j_call: TRBJ2-3
d_call: TRBD2

cdr3_nt: TGTGCCAGCAGACTCGGAGGGAACAATGAGCAGTTCTTC
cdr3_aa: CASRLGGNNEQFF
v_call: TRBV11-2
clone_size: -
j_call: TRBJ2-1
d_call: -

cdr3_nt: TGTGCCACCAGCAGAGATGCCGTGGTTAGCGGGAGAGTCGGGTACGAGCAGTACTTC
cdr3_aa: CATSRDAVVSGRVGYEQYF
v_call: TRBV15
clone_size: -
j_call: TRBJ2-7
d_call: TRBD2

cdr3_nt: TGTGCCAGCAGCTCGGGACAGGCGGCCGGCACTGAAGCTTTCTTT
cdr3_aa: CASSSGQAAGTEAFF
v_call: TRBV28
clone_size: many
j_call: TRBJ1-1
d_call: TRBD1

cdr3_nt: TGCAGCTTTAAGCCCCAGCATTTT
cdr3_aa: CSFKPQHF
v_call: TRBV29-1
clone_size: -
j_call: TRBJ1-5
d_call: -

cdr3_nt: TGTGCCAGCAGCCCTTCGCGGGGCGAACGGGAGCAGTTCTTC
cdr3_aa: CASSPSRGEREQFF
v_call: TRBV7-2
clone_size: -
j_call: TRBJ2-1
d_call: -

cdr3_nt: TGCAGTGCTAGAGATCCTCGCGGGAGCCACAATGAGCAGTTCTTC
cdr3_aa: CSARDPRGSHNEQFF
v_call: TRBV20-1
clone_size: many
j_call: TRBJ2-1
d_call: TRBD2

cdr3_nt: TGTGCCAGCAGCCAAGATATGACGTACAATGAGCAGTTCTTC
cdr3_aa: CASSQDMTYNEQFF
v_call: TRBV4-2
clone_size: few
j_call: TRBJ2-1
d_call: -

cdr3_nt: TGTGCCAGCAGGGGGGGAACGAACACTGAAGCTTTCTTT
cdr3_aa: CASRGGTNTEAFF
v_call: TRBV6-6
clone_size: few
j_call: TRBJ1-1
d_call: -

cdr3_nt: TGTGCCAGCAGCCCAGCGGGACCGGAGGGTGAGCAGTTCTTC
cdr3_aa: CASSPAGPEGEQFF
v_call: TRBV3-1
clone_size: -
j_call: TRBJ2-1
d_call: TRBD2

cdr3_nt: TGTGCCAGCAGCGTAGGGGCGGGGGGATACAATGAGCAGTTCTTC
cdr3_aa: CASSVGAGGYNEQFF
v_call: TRBV9
clone_size: many
j_call: TRBJ2-1
d_call: TRBD2

cdr3_nt: TGTGCCTGGAGTGGCGGTAGCGGGTACTACAATGAGCAGTTCTTC
cdr3_aa: CAWSGGSGYYNEQFF
v_call: TRBV30
clone_size: -
j_call: TRBJ2-1
d_call: TRBD2

cdr3_nt: TGTGCCAGCAGCTTAGTTAGTACCGGGGAGCTGTTTTTT
cdr3_aa: CASSLVSTGELFF
v_call: TRBV7-8
clone_size: many
j_call: TRBJ2-2
d_call: -

cdr3_nt: TGTGCCAGCAGCTCGACTGAGAACTATGGCTACACCTTC
cdr3_aa: CASSSTENYGYTF
v_call: TRBV7-9
clone_size: many
j_call: TRBJ1-2
d_call: -

cdr3_nt: TGCGCCAGCAGTCCGAGACAGGGGGTATACGAGCAGTACTTC
cdr3_aa: CASSPRQGVYEQYF
v_call: TRBV5-1
clone_size: many
j_call: TRBJ2-7
d_call: TRBD1

cdr3_nt: TGTGCCAGCAGGCTACCCGGGGGAGATACGCAGTATTTT
cdr3_aa: CASRLPGGDTQYF
v_call: TRBV6-1
clone_size: -
j_call: TRBJ2-3
d_call: -

cdr3_nt: TGTGCCAGCAGCAAGGAAAGACCCTATAGCAATCAGCCCCAGCATTTT
cdr3_aa: CASSKERPYSNQPQHF
v_call: TRBV6-2/TRBV6-3
clone_size: -
j_call: TRBJ1-5
d_call: -

cdr3_nt: TGCAGCGTTGGACCAGATACGCAGTATTTT
cdr3_aa: CSVGPDTQYF
v_call: TRBV29-1
clone_size: many
j_call: TRBJ2-3
d_call: -

cdr3_nt: TGTGCCACCAGTCGGGGACAGGTTCGACCCACGACGCAGTATTTT
cdr3_aa: CATSRGQVRPTTQYF
v_call: TRBV24-1
clone_size: -
j_call: TRBJ2-3
d_call: TRBD1

cdr3_nt: TGTGCCTGGAGCCCCGGACATCTTAGCAATCAGCCCCAGCATTTT
cdr3_aa: CAWSPGHLSNQPQHF
v_call: TRBV30
clone_size: many
j_call: TRBJ1-5
d_call: -

cdr3_nt: TGCGCCAGCAGCAACCCACAGGGTGTAAGTGGCTACACCTTC
cdr3_aa: CASSNPQGVSGYTF
v_call: TRBV4-1
clone_size: -
j_call: TRBJ1-2
d_call: -

cdr3_nt: TGTGCCACCAGCAAAAACCCTTTCGGGACAGGGGGCGCGGTGACCCAGTACTTC
cdr3_aa: CATSKNPFGTGGAVTQYF
v_call: TRBV15
clone_size: -
j_call: TRBJ2-5
d_call: TRBD1

cdr3_nt: TGCAGCGTAAGTACGGGACAGGGCTACGAGCAGTACTTC
cdr3_aa: CSVSTGQGYEQYF
v_call: TRBV29-1
clone_size: few
j_call: TRBJ2-7
d_call: TRBD1

cdr3_nt: TGTGCCAGCAGCTTATTGGCCCAAGAGACCCAGTACTTC
cdr3_aa: CASSLLAQETQYF
v_call: TRBV7-9
clone_size: few
j_call: TRBJ2-5
d_call: -

cdr3_nt: TGCAGTGCTCCACACTCTAGCACAGATACGCAGTATTTT
cdr3_aa: CSAPHSSTDTQYF
v_call: TRBV20-1
clone_size: -
j_call: TRBJ2-3
d_call: -

cdr3_nt: TGTGCCAGCAGGATGGAGCCACGTGGGGATACTGAAGCTTTCTTT
cdr3_aa: CASRMEPRGDTEAFF
v_call: TRBV7-6
clone_size: few
j_call: TRBJ1-1
d_call: -